These 9 T cell receptor beta chains came from one sample sequenced in a study of blood T cells in healthy people across ages. For the second PCR, which ran for roughly 7 to 11 cycles, a sample-barcoded 5' primer and a J-beta primer mix were used. From the 5' RACE reads, TCRdb called clonotypes with MiXCR, one entry per CDR3 protein. The table lists 630,000 or so distinct CDR3 sequences, about 30% of them singletons, with approximately 15% in the top ten. The sequencing input was blood. The receptors come from a woman of 80 years or more in good health.

In its sample, this clonotype was seen many times. The V gene is TRBV7-2, the J gene TRBJ2-6, with D perhaps matching TRBD1 (6 bases). This CDR3 comprises 15 residues. In germline, CDR1 is SGHTA, CDR2 FQGNSA. Trimming cost V 5 bases and J 0 bases, with 8 bases left between them. The CDR3 region is CASSEDSSGANVLTF. The CDR3 nucleotides read TGTGCCAGCAGCGAGGACAGCTCTGGGGCCAACGTCCTGACTTTC.

On this clonotype: This sequence may be a read error, since a much larger clone differs from it by one base. The V gene is TRBV3-1, the J gene TRBJ2-1, with D perhaps matching TRBD1 (6 bases). The germline V gene has CDR1 LGHDT and CDR2 YNNKEL (reference sequence). This CDR3 contains 14 residues. Here the CDR3 reads CTILSRDTFNEQFF. CDR3 coding DNA: TGTACCATCCTCAGCCGGGACACCTTCAATGAGCAGTTCTTC.

This sequence joins TRBV6-1 and TRBJ2-7; tentatively, D is TRBD1 (5 bases). This CDR3 is built from 14 residues. V was trimmed by 6 bases and J by 4 bases, leaving 16 bases between them. Germline values: CDR1 MNHNS, CDR2 SASEGT. The CDR3 DNA reads TGTGCCAGCAGACGTCAGGGCGCTGGGTACGAGCAGTACTTC. It yields the protein CASRRQGAGYEQYF.

The chain is built from TRBV2 and TRBJ1-2; the D is unclear. Trimming pared 10 bases from V and 4 bases from J, leaving 13 bases between. The CDR3 runs 12 residues. Germline V lookup: CDR1 SNHLY, CDR2 FYNNEI. The CDR3 DNA follows: TGTGCCACGAGACTGGAATTCTATGGCTACACCTTC. Its translation: CATRLEFYGYTF.

This clonotype was recorded at least ten times. This chain links TRBV10-3 with TRBJ2-3, with 12 bases fitting TRBD2. The CDR3 totals 19 residues. CDR1 ENHRY and CDR2 SYGVKD come from the germline V gene. V shed 5 bases, J shed 0 bases, and the junction held 12 bases outside the gene matches. The CDR3 DNA reads TGTGCCATCAGTACCGGACTAGCGGGGAGACCTTCTAGCACAGATACGCAGTATTTT. Its protein product is CAISTGLAGRPSSTDTQYF.

This clonotype was recorded many times. This sequence joins TRBV4-2 and TRBJ2-1; D unresolved. V gave up 1 base and J gave up 1 base, with 8 bases separating them. The CDR3 spans 15 residues. CDR1 and CDR2 from the germline V gene are LGHNA and YNFKEQ. CDR3 DNA sequence: TGTGCCAGCAGCCAAGCCCCGGGTTCCTACAATGAGCAGTTCTTC. Translating it yields CASSQAPGSYNEQFF.

This rearrangement joins TRBV5-1 to TRBJ2-6; D possibly corresponds to TRBD2 (5 bases). Per germline, CDR1 SGHRS and CDR2 YFSETQ. The V gene lost 4 bases and the J gene lost 2 bases, with 10 bases spanning the gap. This CDR3 spans 15 amino acids. CDR3 nucleotide sequence: TGCGCCAGCAGCCTAGACGGGACTGGGGCCAACGTCCTGACTTTC. As protein: CASSLDGTGANVLTF.

The rearrangement links TRBV6-5 to TRBJ2-1; 9 bases map to TRBD1. After removal of 0 bases from V and 1 base from J, the junction contained 7 bases not matched to a gene. The germline V gene encodes CDR1 MNHEY and CDR2 SVGAGI. The CDR3 is made up of 18 amino acids. CDR3 region: CASSYSRTGAASYNEQFF. CDR3 sequence (DNA): TGTGCCAGCAGTTACTCGCGGACAGGGGCCGCGTCCTACAATGAGCAGTTCTTC.

This clonotype was seen a handful of times. The chain recombines TRBV30 with TRBJ1-1, with D perhaps TRBD1 (5 bases). From germline, CDR1 is GTSNPN and CDR2 SVGIG (reference sequence). CDR3 size: 12 residues. The V end was cut by 5 bases, the J end by 1 base, with 8 bases between. CDR3 sequence (DNA): TGTGCCTGGGCAGGGCCGAACACTGAAGCTTTCTTT. This codes for CAWAGPNTEAFF.